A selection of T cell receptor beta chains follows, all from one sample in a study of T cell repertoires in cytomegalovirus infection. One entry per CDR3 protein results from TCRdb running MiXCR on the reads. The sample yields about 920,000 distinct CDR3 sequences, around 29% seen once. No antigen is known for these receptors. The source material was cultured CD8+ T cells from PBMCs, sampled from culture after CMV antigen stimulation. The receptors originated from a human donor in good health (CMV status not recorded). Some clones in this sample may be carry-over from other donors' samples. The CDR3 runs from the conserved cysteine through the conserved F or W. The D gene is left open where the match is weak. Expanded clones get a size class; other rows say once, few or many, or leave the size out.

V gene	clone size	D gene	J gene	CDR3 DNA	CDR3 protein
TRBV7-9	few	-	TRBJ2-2	TGTGCCTCCTGGGATGGGGGCAGAGAAGTTCCCGGGGAGCTGTTTTTT	CASWDGGREVPGELFF
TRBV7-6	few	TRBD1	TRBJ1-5	TGTGCCAGCAGCTTAGAGGACAGGGCGGGCAATCAGCCCCAGCATTTT	CASSLEDRAGNQPQHF
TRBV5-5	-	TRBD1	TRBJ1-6	TGTGCCAGCAGCTCCGGTGGGGGACAGCCTGTGGGAACACCCCTCCACTTT	CASSSGGGQPVGTPLHF
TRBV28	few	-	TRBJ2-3	TGTGCCAGCAGTTTCGCCCAAGATACGCAGTATTTT	CASSFAQDTQYF
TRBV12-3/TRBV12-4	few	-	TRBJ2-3	TGTGCCAGCAGTTCCGCGGAAGGGGGTGTCGGAGATACGCAGTATTTT	CASSSAEGGVGDTQYF
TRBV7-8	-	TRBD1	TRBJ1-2	TGTGCCAGCAGCTCACCCGACAGGGATTCCTATGGCTACACCTTC	CASSSPDRDSYGYTF
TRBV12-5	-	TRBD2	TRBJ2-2	TGTGCTAGTGGTTTGGTAGGACTAGCGTGGACCGGGGAGCTGTTTTTT	CASGLVGLAWTGELFF
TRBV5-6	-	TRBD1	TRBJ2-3	TGTGCCAGCAGCTCTCGGGACAGGAGGGGAGATACGCAGTATTTT	CASSSRDRRGDTQYF
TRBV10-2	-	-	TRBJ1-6	TGCGCCAGCACCACATACTTGAGCTCCTATAATTCACCCCTCCACTTT	CASTTYLSSYNSPLHF
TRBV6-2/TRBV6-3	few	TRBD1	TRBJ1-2	TGTGCCAGCAGTAACGGACAGGAGGACGGCTACACCTTC	CASSNGQEDGYTF
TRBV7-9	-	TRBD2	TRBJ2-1	TGTGCCAGCAGCGGACCTAGCGGGGGGCTAGCCTACAATGAGCAGTTCTTC	CASSGPSGGLAYNEQFF
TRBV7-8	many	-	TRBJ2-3	TGTGCCAGCAGTTCGCCTGGAACTAGCACAGATACGCAGTATTTT	CASSSPGTSTDTQYF
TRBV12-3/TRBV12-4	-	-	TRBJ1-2	TGTGCCAGCAGCCCTGATGGGGATCGAGGCTACACCTTC	CASSPDGDRGYTF
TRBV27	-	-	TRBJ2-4	TGTGCCAGCAGAGGAATAGCCAAAAACATTCAGTACTTC	CASRGIAKNIQYF
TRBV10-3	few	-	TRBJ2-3	TGTGCCATCGCTAGAACTTGGGGGAACACAGATACGCAGTATTTT	CAIARTWGNTDTQYF
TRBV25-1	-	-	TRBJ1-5	TGTGCCAGCAGTGAAAGGGGATCTGGTCAGCCCCAGCATTTT	CASSERGSGQPQHF
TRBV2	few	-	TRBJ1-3	TGTGCCAGCAGTTGGGGCCGAGACACCTCTGGGAACACCATATATTTT	CASSWGRDTSGNTIYF
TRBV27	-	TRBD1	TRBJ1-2	TGTGCCAGCAGTTTTGCAGGGGACAGCTATGGCTACACCTTC	CASSFAGDSYGYTF
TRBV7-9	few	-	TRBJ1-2	TGTGCCAGCAGCTTGGGAGCCTCCGTGGGGTATGGCTACACCTTC	CASSLGASVGYGYTF
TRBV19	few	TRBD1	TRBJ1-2	TGTGCCAGTAGTATCGGGACAGTCATCTATGGCTACACCTTC	CASSIGTVIYGYTF
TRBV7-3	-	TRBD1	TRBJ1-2	TGTGCCAGCAGACCTGACAGGGGCAACTATGGCTACACCTTC	CASRPDRGNYGYTF
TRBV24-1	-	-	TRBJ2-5	TGTGCCACCAGTGATTCGGGAGAAGCCCAAGAGACCCAGTACTTC	CATSDSGEAQETQYF
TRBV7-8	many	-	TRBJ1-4	TGTGCCAGCAGCCCCTCCGGTGGAGCGGGTGAAAAACTGTTTTTT	CASSPSGGAGEKLFF
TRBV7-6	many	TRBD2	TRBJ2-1	TGTGCCAGCAGCTTAGCGATAAGCGGGGGGGTTAATGAGCAGTTCTTC	CASSLAISGGVNEQFF
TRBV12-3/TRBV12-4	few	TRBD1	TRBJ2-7	TGTGCCAGCAGCCAAGGGACAGGGGTCCCCCTCTACGAGCAGTACTTC	CASSQGTGVPLYEQYF
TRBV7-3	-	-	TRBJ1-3	TGTGCCTTATACAGGGCTGGAAACACCATATATTTT	CALYRAGNTIYF
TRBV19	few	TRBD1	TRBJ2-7	TGTGCCAGTAGTATAGATCTTGGACAGGCCAGCTACGAGCAGTACTTC	CASSIDLGQASYEQYF